A selection of T cell receptor beta chains follows, all from one sample in a study of response to subunit inactivated influenza vaccine. TCRdb itself ran the RT-PCR reads through MiXCR, one entry per CDR3 protein. The table has roughly 760,000 distinct CDR3 sequences, 21% seen once; the top ten hold more than 8.5%. The sequences come from PBMCs from blood, collected more than 4 days after vaccination. The receptors were gathered from a man between 45 and 60 years old who received an inactivated influenza vaccine. CDR3s include the opening cysteine and the closing phenylalanine or tryptophan. The D gene is left open where the match is weak. Some rows mark clone size as missing; the rest say once, few, many or name a class of expanded clone.

j_call v_call cdr3_length clone_size d_call cdr3_aa cdr3_nt
TRBJ2-3 TRBV11-2 15 few TRBD2 CASRRLAGGTDTQYF TGTGCCAGCCGTAGACTAGCGGGGGGAACAGATACGCAGTATTTT
TRBJ2-5 TRBV4-2 16 NA NA CASSQGRARGGETQYF TGTGCCAGCAGCCAAGGGCGGGCGAGGGGAGGAGAGACCCAGTACTTC
TRBJ2-5 TRBV5-1 13 NA TRBD1 CASSRDSRETQYF TGCGCCAGCAGCCGGGACAGCCGAGAGACCCAGTACTTC
TRBJ2-3 TRBV5-1 13 NA NA CASSLVITDMQYF TGCGCCAGCAGCTTGGTAATAACAGATATGCAGTATTTT
TRBJ1-3 TRBV9 16 NA NA CASSVGPGQSGNTIYF TGTGCCAGCAGCGTAGGTCCAGGGCAATCTGGAAACACCATATATTTT
TRBJ1-5 TRBV7-2 15 NA NA CASSSAGNSNQPQHF TGTGCCAGCAGCTCCGCAGGTAATAGCAATCAGCCCCAGCATTTT
TRBJ2-7 TRBV2 14 NA TRBD1 CASQTGTDSYEQYF TGTGCCAGCCAAACCGGGACAGACTCCTACGAGCAGTACTTC
TRBJ2-2 TRBV4-2 17 NA NA CASSHTLRGRVAGELFF TGTGCCAGCAGCCACACACTCAGGGGCAGGGTGGCCGGGGAGCTGTTTTTT
TRBJ2-7 TRBV15 13 NA NA CATSRDLAWEQYF TGTGCCACCAGCAGAGATTTGGCGTGGGAGCAGTACTTC
TRBJ2-6 TRBV6-2/TRBV6-3 16 NA NA CASNPGAGYGANVLTF TGTGCCAGCAATCCAGGGGCTGGGTATGGGGCCAACGTCCTGACTTTC
TRBJ2-7 TRBV4-3 20 NA NA CASSQIAFGSGTPSSYEQYF TGCGCCAGCAGCCAGATCGCTTTCGGGTCCGGGACCCCTAGCTCCTACGAGCAGTACTTC
TRBJ2-3 TRBV20-1 14 NA TRBD2 CSSLAGGSTDTQYF TGCAGTTCCTTAGCGGGAGGAAGCACAGATACGCAGTATTTT
TRBJ2-3 TRBV7-9 13 many TRBD2 CASSLAGSDTQYF TGTGCCAGCAGTTTAGCGGGGTCAGATACGCAGTATTTT
TRBJ2-2 TRBV10-3 15 NA TRBD1 CATARQGRNTGELFF TGTGCCACAGCCCGACAGGGGCGCAACACCGGGGAGCTGTTTTTT
TRBJ2-7 TRBV29-1 12 NA TRBD2 CSVWDYSYEQYF TGCAGCGTTTGGGACTACTCCTACGAGCAGTACTTC
TRBJ1-5 TRBV7-8 15 few TRBD1 CASSLWGTGAQPQHF TGTGCCAGCAGCCTTTGGGGGACAGGGGCTCAGCCCCAGCATTTT
TRBJ2-5 TRBV5-1 16 few TRBD2 CASSLASSGLQETQYF TGCGCCAGCAGCTTGGCGTCTAGCGGGCTCCAAGAGACCCAGTACTTC
TRBJ2-2 TRBV6-1 15 NA NA CASRGVATNTGELFF TGTGCCAGCAGGGGGGTAGCTACGAACACCGGGGAGCTGTTTTTT
TRBJ2-3 TRBV20-1 14 few TRBD2 CSYRTRTDAGTQYF TGCAGTTACAGGACTAGAACAGATGCTGGTACGCAGTATTTT
TRBJ2-1 TRBV2 15 NA TRBD1 CASSIRDRGYNEQFF TGTGCCAGCAGCATCCGGGACAGGGGTTACAATGAGCAGTTCTTC
TRBJ2-1 TRBV4-1 16 NA NA CASSQEPSSSYNEQFF TGCGCCAGCAGCCAAGAACCTAGCAGCTCCTACAATGAGCAGTTCTTC
TRBJ1-1 TRBV3-1 14 NA NA CASSQGTGPTEAFF TGTGCCAGCAGCCAGGGAACAGGGCCCACTGAAGCTTTCTTT
TRBJ2-5 TRBV7-2 15 few NA CASSPMTGYGGTQYF TGTGCCAGCAGCCCCATGACAGGGTACGGGGGGACCCAGTACTTC
TRBJ2-7 TRBV7-2 14 NA TRBD1 CASSSQTGGYEQYF TGTGCCAGCAGCTCCCAGACAGGGGGCTACGAGCAGTACTTC
TRBJ2-5 TRBV7-8 16 NA NA CASSLKGYKTKETQYF TGTGCCAGCAGCTTAAAGGGGTATAAGACTAAAGAGACCCAGTACTTC
TRBJ1-4 TRBV20-1 14 NA NA CSAPKRGLNEKLFF TGCAGTGCTCCCAAGAGGGGACTAAATGAAAAACTGTTTTTT